This T cell receptor (beta chain) came from a study of PD-1 blockade in mismatch repair-deficient tumors. Findings of the study overall: Rapid post-treatment expansion, then contraction, generally preceding radiologic response, marked tumor-resident clones.

This table comes from immunoSEQ multiplex PCR, and its TCRdb copy is limited to in-frame clones, with some not included. The data show 30,000 to 40,000 clones, approximately 80% seen once. Germline CDR1 and CDR2: SGHAT and FQNNGV. This CDR3 contains 17 residues. The junction had 4 bases not matched to a gene; V was cut back by 5 bases and J by 0 bases. Notes on this clone: Its antigen is undetermined.

Mismatch repair deficiency was confirmed in all patients, by PCR or immunohistochemistry. The TCR-sequenced patients were a few responders to pembrolizumab. J is TRBJ2-2 and V is TRBV11-2; 12 bases align to TRBD2. The receptor was isolated from an adult with mismatch repair-deficient cancer. The source was PBMCs, collected less than 7 weeks after starting pembrolizumab. This CDR3 is CASSLGTSGSNTGELFF. The CDR3, as DNA: TGTGCCAGCAGCCTCGGGACTAGCGGGTCGAACACCGGGGAGCTGTTTTTT.